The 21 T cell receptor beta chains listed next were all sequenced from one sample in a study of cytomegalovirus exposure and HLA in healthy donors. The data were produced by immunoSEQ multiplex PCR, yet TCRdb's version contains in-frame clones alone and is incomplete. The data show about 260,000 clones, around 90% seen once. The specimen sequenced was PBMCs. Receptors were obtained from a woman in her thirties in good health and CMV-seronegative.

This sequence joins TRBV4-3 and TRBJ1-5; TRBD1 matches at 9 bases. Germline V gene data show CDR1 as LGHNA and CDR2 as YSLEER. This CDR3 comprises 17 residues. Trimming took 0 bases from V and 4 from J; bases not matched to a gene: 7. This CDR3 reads CASSQDPGTGPNQPQHF. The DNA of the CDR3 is TGCGCCAGCAGCCAAGACCCCGGGACAGGGCCTAATCAGCCCCAGCATTTT.

CDR3 DNA sequence: TGCGCCAGCAGCTTCGAGGGTATTGAGCAGTTCTTC. It is translated as CASSFEGIEQFF. The V gene is TRBV5-1, the J gene TRBJ2-1, with D possibly matching TRBD2 (5 bases). This CDR3 is 12 amino acids long. Looked up from germline, CDR1 is SGHRS and CDR2 is YFSETQ. The ends were cut back, 2 bases at V and 9 bases at J, with 9 bases in the middle. Combining the CDR3 with reference TRBV5-1 and TRBJ2-1 gives the whole variable domain KAGVTQTPRYLIKTRGQQVTLSCSPISGHRSVSWYQQTPGQGLQFLFEYFSETQRNKGNFPGRFSGRQFSNSRSEMNVSTLELGDSALYLCASSFEGIEQFFGPGTRLTVL.

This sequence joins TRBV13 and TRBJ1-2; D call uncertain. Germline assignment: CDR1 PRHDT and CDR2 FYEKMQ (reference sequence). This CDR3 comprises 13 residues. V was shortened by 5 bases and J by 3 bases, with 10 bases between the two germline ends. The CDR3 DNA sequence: TGTGCCAGCAGCACCCGTGGGGACTATGGCTACACCTTC. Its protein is CASSTRGDYGYTF.

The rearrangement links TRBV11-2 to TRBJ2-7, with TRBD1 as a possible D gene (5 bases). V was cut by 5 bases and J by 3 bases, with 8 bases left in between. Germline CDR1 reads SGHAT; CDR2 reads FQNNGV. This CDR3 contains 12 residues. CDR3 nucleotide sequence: TGTGCCAGCAGCACCGACAGCTACGAGCAGTACTTC. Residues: CASSTDSYEQYF.

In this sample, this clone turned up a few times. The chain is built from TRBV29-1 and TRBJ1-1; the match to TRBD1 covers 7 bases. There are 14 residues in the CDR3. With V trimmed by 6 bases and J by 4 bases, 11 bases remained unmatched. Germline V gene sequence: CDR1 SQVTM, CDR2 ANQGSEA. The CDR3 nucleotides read TGCAGCGTGATTCGACAGGGTGAATTCACTGAAGCTTTCTTT. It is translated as CSVIRQGEFTEAFF.

Here the CDR3 reads CASSGSETDTNYGYTF. CDR3 DNA: TGTGCCAGCAGCGGGTCTGAGACTGATACTAACTATGGCTACACCTTC. The V call is TRBV4-2, the J call TRBJ1-2; D remains ambiguous. Trimming shortened V by 5 bases and J by 0 bases, and 16 bases separated the two germline ends. Germline V gene data show CDR1 as LGHNA and CDR2 as YNFKEQ. The length of the CDR3 is 16 residues.

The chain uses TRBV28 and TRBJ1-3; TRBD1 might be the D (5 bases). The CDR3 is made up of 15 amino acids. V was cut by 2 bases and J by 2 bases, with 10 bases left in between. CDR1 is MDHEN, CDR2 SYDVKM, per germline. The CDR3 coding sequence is TGTGCCAGCAGTTTAATACCCAGGGCTGGAAACACCATATATTTT. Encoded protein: CASSLIPRAGNTIYF.

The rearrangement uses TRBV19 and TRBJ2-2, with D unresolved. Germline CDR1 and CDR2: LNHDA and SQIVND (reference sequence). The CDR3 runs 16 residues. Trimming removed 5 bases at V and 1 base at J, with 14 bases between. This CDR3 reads CASSLSGRWNTGELFF. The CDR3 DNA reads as TGTGCCAGTAGTTTAAGTGGTCGCTGGAACACCGGGGAGCTGTTTTTT.

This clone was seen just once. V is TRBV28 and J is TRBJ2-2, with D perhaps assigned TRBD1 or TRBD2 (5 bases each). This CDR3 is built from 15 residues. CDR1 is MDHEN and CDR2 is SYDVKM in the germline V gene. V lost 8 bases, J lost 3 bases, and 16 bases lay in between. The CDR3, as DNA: TGTGCCAGCCACGAAGCGAGGGGTTACACCGGGGAGCTGTTTTTT. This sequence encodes CASHEARGYTGELFF.

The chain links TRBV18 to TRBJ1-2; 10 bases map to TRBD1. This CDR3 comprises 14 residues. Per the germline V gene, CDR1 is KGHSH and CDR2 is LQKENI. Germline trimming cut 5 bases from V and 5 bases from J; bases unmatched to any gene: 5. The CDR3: CASSDSGQGYGYTF. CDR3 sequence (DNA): TGTGCCAGCTCAGATTCGGGACAGGGGTATGGCTACACCTTC.

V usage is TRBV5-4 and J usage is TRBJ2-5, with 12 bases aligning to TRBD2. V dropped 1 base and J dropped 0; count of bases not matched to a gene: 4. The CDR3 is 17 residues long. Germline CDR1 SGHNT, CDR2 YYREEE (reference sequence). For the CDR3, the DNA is TGTGCCAGCAGCTTGCTGCTAGCGGGAGGGAACCAAGAGACCCAGTACTTC. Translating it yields CASSLLLAGGNQETQYF.

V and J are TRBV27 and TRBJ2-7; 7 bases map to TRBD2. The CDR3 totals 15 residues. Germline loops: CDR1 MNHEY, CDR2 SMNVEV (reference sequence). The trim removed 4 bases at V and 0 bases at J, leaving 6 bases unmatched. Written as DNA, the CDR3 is TGTGCCAGCAGTTATAGCGGGCCCAGCTCCTACGAGCAGTACTTC. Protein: CASSYSGPSSYEQYF.

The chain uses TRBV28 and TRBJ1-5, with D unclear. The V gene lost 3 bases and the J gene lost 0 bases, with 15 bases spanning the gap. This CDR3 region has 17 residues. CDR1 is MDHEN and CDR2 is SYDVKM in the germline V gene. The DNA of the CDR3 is TGTGCCAGCAGTTTTAATTTTGCGGGGTATAGCAATCAGCCCCAGCATTTT. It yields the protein CASSFNFAGYSNQPQHF.

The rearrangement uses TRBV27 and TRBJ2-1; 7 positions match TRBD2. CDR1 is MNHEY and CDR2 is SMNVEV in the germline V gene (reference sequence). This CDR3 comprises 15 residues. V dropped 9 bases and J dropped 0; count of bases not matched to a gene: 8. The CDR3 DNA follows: TGTGCCAGTACAAGCGGGGTAAGCTCCTACAATGAGCAGTTCTTC. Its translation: CASTSGVSSYNEQFF.

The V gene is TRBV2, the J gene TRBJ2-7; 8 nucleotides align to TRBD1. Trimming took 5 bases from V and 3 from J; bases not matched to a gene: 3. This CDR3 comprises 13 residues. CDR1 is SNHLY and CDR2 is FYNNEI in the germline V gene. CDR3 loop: CASSWDRFYEQYF. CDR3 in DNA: TGTGCCAGCAGTTGGGACAGGTTCTACGAGCAGTACTTC.

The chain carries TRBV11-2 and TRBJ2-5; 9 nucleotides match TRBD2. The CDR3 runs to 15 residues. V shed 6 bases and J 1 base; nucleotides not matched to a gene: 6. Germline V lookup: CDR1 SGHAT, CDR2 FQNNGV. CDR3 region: CASSLWTSVQETQYF. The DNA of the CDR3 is TGTGCCAGCAGTCTATGGACTAGCGTCCAAGAGACCCAGTACTTC.

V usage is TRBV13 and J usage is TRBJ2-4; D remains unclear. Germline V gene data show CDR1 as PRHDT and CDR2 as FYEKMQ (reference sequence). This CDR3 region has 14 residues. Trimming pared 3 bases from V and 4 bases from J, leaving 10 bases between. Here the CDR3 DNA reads TGTGCCAGCAGCTTGAGGCTGGAGAAAAACATTCAGTACTTC. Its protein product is CASSLRLEKNIQYF.

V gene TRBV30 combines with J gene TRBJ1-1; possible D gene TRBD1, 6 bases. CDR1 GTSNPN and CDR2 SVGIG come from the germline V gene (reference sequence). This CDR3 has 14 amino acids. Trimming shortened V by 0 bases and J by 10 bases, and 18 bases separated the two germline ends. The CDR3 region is CAWSVPGVGVTAFF. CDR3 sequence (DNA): TGTGCCTGGAGTGTACCAGGGGTGGGGGTGACAGCTTTCTTT.

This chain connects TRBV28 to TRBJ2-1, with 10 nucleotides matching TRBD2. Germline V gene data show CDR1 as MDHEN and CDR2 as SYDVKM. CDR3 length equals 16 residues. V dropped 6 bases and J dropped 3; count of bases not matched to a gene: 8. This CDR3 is CASRRTAGGGYNEQFF. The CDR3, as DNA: TGTGCCAGCAGGCGGACAGCGGGAGGGGGCTACAATGAGCAGTTCTTC.

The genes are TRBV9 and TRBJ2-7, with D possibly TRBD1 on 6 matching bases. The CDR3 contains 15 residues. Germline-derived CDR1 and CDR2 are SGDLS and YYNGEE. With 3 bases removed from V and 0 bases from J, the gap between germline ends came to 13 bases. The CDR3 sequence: CASSAGASTSYEQYF. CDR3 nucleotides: TGTGCCAGCAGCGCAGGGGCCTCCACCTCCTACGAGCAGTACTTC.

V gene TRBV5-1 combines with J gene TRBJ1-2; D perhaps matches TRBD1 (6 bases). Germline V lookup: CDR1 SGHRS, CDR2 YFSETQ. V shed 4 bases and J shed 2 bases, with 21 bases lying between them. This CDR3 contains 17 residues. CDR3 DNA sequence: TGCGCCAGCAGCGTTGTCGGGGGATTGGGGGCAAACTATGGCTACACCTTC. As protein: CASSVVGGLGANYGYTF.